Following are 14 T cell receptor beta chains from one sample sequenced in a study of neoadjuvant anti-PD-1 for oral cavity cancer. TCRdb's copy holds only in-frame clones and misses some; the assay was immunoSEQ multiplex PCR. This table has 55,000 to 80,000 clones, approximately 87% appearing once. Time point here: after neoadjuvant nivolumab, at surgical resection. The specimen comprised PBMCs, sampled after nivolumab (anti-PD-1) treatment. The receptors here all came from a person aged 35-79 years with oral cavity squamous cell carcinoma.

The V and J genes are TRBV27 and TRBJ1-2; 9 bases map to TRBD1. The junction had 5 bases not matched to a gene; V was cut back by 4 bases and J by 5 bases. CDR1 is MNHEY, CDR2 SMNVEV, per germline (reference sequence). This CDR3 has 14 residues. The CDR3 region has the DNA TGTGCCAGCAGTTACGGGACAGGGACGTATGGCTACACCTTC. This translates into CASSYGTGTYGYTF.

The chain combines TRBV20-1 with TRBJ2-7; 13 bases fit TRBD2. Germline CDR1 DFQATT, CDR2 SNEGSKA (reference sequence). This CDR3 is built from 11 residues. The CDR3 region is CRTSGRYEQYF. CDR3 in DNA: TGCAGGACTAGCGGGAGGTACGAGCAGTACTTC.

The gene calls are TRBV5-1 and TRBJ2-2, with TRBD2 identical over 7 bases. In germline, CDR1 is SGHRS, CDR2 YFSETQ. V shed 2 bases, J shed 2 bases, and the junction held 6 bases outside the gene matches. This CDR3 region has 16 residues. The CDR3 DNA reads as TGCGCCAGCAGCTTTCTGCCTAGCGGAAACACCGGGGAGCTGTTTTTT. It encodes CASSFLPSGNTGELFF.

The rearrangement joins TRBV6-5 to TRBJ1-4; D might be TRBD1 (5 bases). Germline V gives CDR1 MNHEY, CDR2 SVGAGI. The CDR3 sequence is 15 residues long. V was pared by 2 bases and J by 8 bases, with 15 bases between. This CDR3 is CASSYNGARVEKLFF. In DNA form, the CDR3 reads TGTGCCAGCAGTTACAATGGGGCGCGAGTCGAAAAACTGTTTTTT.

In this sample, this clone turned up once. V is TRBV5-4 and J is TRBJ1-2, with D perhaps TRBD1 (5 bases). Per the germline V gene, CDR1 is SGHNT and CDR2 is YYREEE (reference sequence). CDR3 length: 13 residues. Trimming removed 4 bases at V and 4 bases at J, with 11 bases between. The CDR3 DNA follows: TGTGCCAGCAGCCCGGGACCGATCTATGGCTACACCTTC. Protein product: CASSPGPIYGYTF.

The V and J genes are TRBV5-1 and TRBJ2-7; TRBD1 aligns across 10 bases. The CDR3 sequence is 12 residues long. V gave up 7 bases and J gave up 5 bases; unmatched junction bases: 3. Per the germline V gene, CDR1 is SGHRS and CDR2 is YFSETQ. The CDR3 region is CASGTGVNEQYF. CDR3 coding DNA: TGCGCCAGCGGGACAGGGGTTAACGAGCAGTACTTC.

The rearrangement joins TRBV5-8 to TRBJ2-6, with 10 bases that match TRBD1. The germline gives CDR1 SGHTS, CDR2 YDEGEE. The trim removed 6 bases at V and 1 base at J, leaving 4 bases unmatched. The CDR3 sequence is 16 residues long. CDR3 residues: CASTGTGVSGANVLTF. In nucleotides, the CDR3 is TGTGCCAGCACCGGGACAGGGGTTTCTGGGGCCAACGTCCTGACTTTC.

The chain links TRBV6-1 to TRBJ1-5; 9 positions agree with TRBD1. CDR3 length equals 14 residues. V dropped 6 bases and J dropped 4; count of bases not matched to a gene: 4. Germline V gives CDR1 MNHNS, CDR2 SASEGT. The CDR3 DNA reads as TGTGCCAGCAGAACGGGACAGGGAAATCAGCCCCAGCATTTT. Its protein product is CASRTGQGNQPQHF.

This clone is a singleton in its sample. The chain joins TRBV30 to TRBJ2-7, with D perhaps TRBD1 or TRBD2 (5 bases each). This CDR3 is 13 amino acids long. The germline V gene encodes CDR1 GTSNPN and CDR2 SVGIG (reference sequence). V lost 0 bases to trimming and J lost 7 bases, with 13 bases between them. CDR3 in amino acids: CAWSVVSRGEQYF. CDR3 DNA: TGTGCCTGGAGTGTTGTCTCGAGGGGTGAGCAGTACTTC.

J is TRBJ1-5 and V is TRBV5-1; no reliable D call. Trimming removed 0 bases from V and 2 bases from J, with 6 bases in between. The CDR3 is 14 amino acids. The V gene's germline CDR1 is SGHRS and CDR2 YFSETQ. CDR3 residues: CASSLDSGNQPQHF. The CDR3 region has the DNA TGCGCCAGCAGCTTGGATAGCGGCAATCAGCCCCAGCATTTT.

V is TRBV11-2 and J is TRBJ2-7; no reliable D call. The V end was cut by 5 bases, the J end by 0 bases, with 8 bases between. This CDR3 comprises 13 residues. Per the germline V gene, CDR1 is SGHAT and CDR2 is FQNNGV. CDR3 nucleotide sequence: TGTGCCAGCAGCCGCACGATCTCCTACGAGCAGTACTTC. Residues: CASSRTISYEQYF.

This chain links TRBV4-1 with TRBJ1-2; 9 bases align to TRBD1. Germline CDR1 reads MGHRA; CDR2 reads YSYEKL. This CDR3 is 15 amino acids long. Trimming removed 3 bases from V and 7 bases from J; junction bases left unmatched: 9. The CDR3 nucleotides read TGCGCCAGCAGCCATGGTAACAGGGGGCCGGGTGGCTACACCTTC. It is translated as CASSHGNRGPGGYTF.

The rearrangement uses TRBV7-2 and TRBJ1-5; 7 positions agree with TRBD1. The V gene's germline CDR1 is SGHTA and CDR2 FQGNSA. V was clipped by 6 bases and J by 4 bases; unmatched bases: 6. This CDR3 region has 14 residues. The CDR3 reads CASRRDSSNQPQHF. CDR3 DNA: TGTGCCAGCAGGCGGGACAGTTCAAATCAGCCCCAGCATTTT.

The CDR3 is CASSPNRQGAAEAFF. Written as DNA, the CDR3 is TGTGCCAGCAGTCCTAATCGACAGGGGGCGGCTGAAGCTTTCTTT. This chain connects TRBV27 to TRBJ1-1; 10 bases match TRBD1. V was clipped by 5 bases and J by 6 bases; unmatched bases: 9. The CDR3 contains 15 residues. The germline V gene has CDR1 MNHEY and CDR2 SMNVEV (reference sequence).